The 11 T cell receptor beta chains below come from one sample, sequenced in a study of blood T cell repertoires in COVID-19. TCRdb's table, derived via immunoSEQ multiplex PCR, lists solely in-frame clones and lacks some. Of approximately 140,000 clones in the sample, 65% to 90% were seen once. Sequenced material: peripheral blood. The receptors shown here come from a man aged 70 or older with acute or convalescent COVID-19.

This chain uses TRBV15 with TRBJ2-1; 8 bases line up with TRBD1. Germline trimming cut 3 bases from V and 4 bases from J; bases unmatched to any gene: 5. This CDR3 region has 15 residues. CDR1 LNHNV and CDR2 YYDKDF come from the germline V gene (reference sequence). The CDR3 loop reads CATSRDRDSYNEQFF. The CDR3 DNA reads as TGTGCCACCAGCAGGGACAGGGACTCTTACAATGAGCAGTTCTTC.

V usage is TRBV27 and J usage is TRBJ2-1; TRBD2 agrees at 10 bases. Unmatched junction bases numbered 8, after V lost 5 bases and J lost 4 bases. The CDR3 spans 16 residues. Germline V gives CDR1 MNHEY, CDR2 SMNVEV (reference sequence). CDR3 residues: CASSPLASGGYNEQFF. The CDR3 DNA reads TGTGCCAGCAGTCCCCTGGCTAGCGGGGGTTACAATGAGCAGTTCTTC.

The chain employs TRBV11-2 and TRBJ2-1, with D maybe TRBD1 (5 bases). Trimming pared 3 bases from V and 2 bases from J, leaving 11 bases between. The CDR3 totals 15 residues. Germline V lookup: CDR1 SGHAT, CDR2 FQNNGV. CDR3 residues: CASSLRQSAYNEQFF. The CDR3 DNA sequence: TGTGCCAGCAGCTTGCGACAGTCGGCCTACAATGAGCAGTTCTTC.

The V call is TRBV4-3, the J call TRBJ1-1, with D possibly TRBD1 on 5 matching bases. The CDR3 sequence is 13 residues long. V was clipped by 1 base and J by 8 bases, with 11 bases between them. The germline CDR1 and CDR2 sequences are LGHNA and YSLEER. The CDR3 spells CASSQGLGAEAFF. CDR3 DNA sequence: TGCGCCAGCAGCCAAGGGTTAGGGGCCGAAGCTTTCTTT.

This clone was recorded only once. The chain employs TRBV9 and TRBJ2-3, with 7 nucleotides matching TRBD2. The CDR3 is 15 amino acids. Germline CDR1 and CDR2: SGDLS and YYNGEE. J lost 1 base, V lost 3 bases, and 5 bases had no gene match. CDR3 DNA sequence: TGTGCCAGCAGCGCTAGCGGCCCTCGCACAGATACGCAGTATTTT. As protein: CASSASGPRTDTQYF.

This chain uses TRBV5-1 with TRBJ2-7; 10 positions match TRBD1. The CDR3 consists of 16 residues. Trimming took 4 bases from V and 7 from J; bases not matched to a gene: 14. Germline V CDR1 and CDR2: SGHRS, YFSETQ. The DNA of the CDR3 is TGCGCCAGCAGCCCCACGACAGGGGGCCCCCCCAGGGAGCAGTACTTC. As protein: CASSPTTGGPPREQYF.

The V call is TRBV7-2, the J call TRBJ1-5; the match to TRBD1 covers 7 bases. V was clipped by 5 bases and J by 3 bases; unmatched bases: 10. This CDR3 region has 16 residues. Germline CDR1 and CDR2: SGHTA and FQGNSA. The chain's CDR3 is CASSPTDRLLNQPQHF. The CDR3 DNA reads as TGTGCCAGCAGCCCAACGGACAGGCTACTCAATCAGCCCCAGCATTTT.

The chain couples TRBV19 to TRBJ2-7; 7 nucleotides match TRBD1. Germline V gene sequence: CDR1 LNHDA, CDR2 SQIVND (reference sequence). The CDR3 has 15 amino acids. The V gene end was trimmed by 2 bases and the J gene end by 1 base; junction bases not matched to a gene: 5. As DNA, the CDR3 is TGTGCCAGTAGTATAAAGGGGGCGCCTTCCTACGAGCAGTACTTC. Translation: CASSIKGAPSYEQYF.

On this clone itself: This specimen includes other DNA sequences encoding the same CDR3. The V call is TRBV4-3, the J call TRBJ2-1; TRBD2 agrees at 10 bases. CDR3 size: 17 residues. V was clipped by 0 bases and J by 2 bases; unmatched bases: 4. Germline loops: CDR1 LGHNA, CDR2 YSLEER. CDR3 sequence (DNA): TGCGCCAGCAGCCAAGACTCTAGCGGGAGCCCCTACAATGAGCAGTTCTTC. It specifies CASSQDSSGSPYNEQFF.

The chain recombines TRBV27 with TRBJ2-7; D gene ambiguous. The V and J ends lost 3 bases and 1 base respectively, with 10 bases between them. CDR3 length: 14 residues. Germline loops: CDR1 MNHEY, CDR2 SMNVEV (reference sequence). The CDR3 nucleotides are TGTGCCAGCAGTTTCGGAGCCGCATCCTACGAGCAGTACTTC. This encodes CASSFGAASYEQYF.

The CDR3 loop reads CASSQAPGSALGNTIYF. The CDR3 DNA reads TGTGCCAGCAGCCAAGCGCCAGGTTCAGCTCTCGGAAACACCATATATTTT. The chain is built from TRBV4-2 and TRBJ1-3, with no clear D. The CDR3 covers 17 residues. The germline CDR1 and CDR2 sequences are LGHNA and YNFKEQ. With 1 base removed from V and 4 bases from J, the gap between germline ends came to 17 bases.